The rows below give T cell receptor beta chains drawn from one sample of a study of identical twins. TCRdb redid the calling of the 5' RACE reads with MiXCR, one entry per CDR3 protein. The sample includes 1,800,000 or so distinct CDR3 sequences, under 35% of them seen just once. The sample comprised cord blood. These receptors were collected from a newborn girl in good health. CDR3s include the opening cysteine and the closing phenylalanine or tryptophan. The D gene is left open where the match is weak. Only part of the rows carry a size: once, few, many, or a class if the clone is expanded.

abundance	d_gene	v_gene	j_gene	CDR3aa	CDR3nt
few	NA	TRBV4-1	TRBJ1-2	CASSQDPVNYGYTF	TGCGCCAGCAGCCAAGATCCAGTGAACTATGGCTACACCTTC
few	TRBD1	TRBV25-1	TRBJ1-1	CASSDHRGRNTEAFF	TGTGCCAGCAGTGACCACAGGGGGAGGAACACTGAAGCTTTCTTT
few	TRBD2	TRBV5-1	TRBJ2-3	CASSLGSSGRISTDTQYF	TGCGCCAGCAGCTTGGGGTCGAGCGGGAGGATAAGCACAGATACGCAGTATTTT
NA	NA	TRBV5-6	TRBJ1-1	CASSHWGYMKNTEAFF	TGTGCCAGCAGCCATTGGGGGTACATGAAGAACACTGAAGCTTTCTTT
many	NA	TRBV27	TRBJ2-1	CASRTRSSYNEQFF	TGTGCCAGCAGAACTCGGAGCTCCTACAATGAGCAGTTCTTC
few	TRBD1	TRBV29-1	TRBJ2-1	CSVESGTASYEQFF	TGCAGCGTTGAGTCTGGGACAGCCTCCTACGAGCAGTTCTTC
few	NA	TRBV7-9	TRBJ1-1	CASSWGGGNTEAFF	TGTGCCAGCAGTTGGGGAGGCGGGAACACTGAAGCTTTCTTT
few	NA	TRBV20-1	TRBJ2-1	CSARAPKGSDEQFF	TGCAGTGCTAGGGCCCCTAAGGGAAGTGATGAGCAGTTCTTC
NA	NA	TRBV14	TRBJ1-4	CASSRTALNEKLFF	TGTGCCAGCAGCCGGACAGCTCTTAATGAAAAACTGTTTTTT
few	NA	TRBV20-1	TRBJ2-3	CSARAGSTYTDTQYF	TGCAGTGCTAGAGCCGGCAGTACCTACACAGATACGCAGTATTTT
NA	NA	TRBV19	TRBJ1-5	CASSIRRISNQPQHF	TGTGCCAGTAGTATCCGCAGAATCAGCAATCAGCCCCAGCATTTT
many	TRBD2	TRBV10-3	TRBJ2-3	CAISELGGGFTDTQYF	TGTGCCATCAGTGAGCTGGGCGGGGGATTCACAGATACGCAGTATTTT
few	NA	TRBV28	TRBJ2-7	CASSLRPGWYEQYF	TGTGCCAGCAGTCTGCGGCCAGGATGGTACGAGCAGTACTTC
NA	NA	TRBV7-2	TRBJ1-1	CASSLARPHTEAFF	TGTGCCAGCAGCTTAGCCAGGCCTCACACTGAAGCTTTCTTT